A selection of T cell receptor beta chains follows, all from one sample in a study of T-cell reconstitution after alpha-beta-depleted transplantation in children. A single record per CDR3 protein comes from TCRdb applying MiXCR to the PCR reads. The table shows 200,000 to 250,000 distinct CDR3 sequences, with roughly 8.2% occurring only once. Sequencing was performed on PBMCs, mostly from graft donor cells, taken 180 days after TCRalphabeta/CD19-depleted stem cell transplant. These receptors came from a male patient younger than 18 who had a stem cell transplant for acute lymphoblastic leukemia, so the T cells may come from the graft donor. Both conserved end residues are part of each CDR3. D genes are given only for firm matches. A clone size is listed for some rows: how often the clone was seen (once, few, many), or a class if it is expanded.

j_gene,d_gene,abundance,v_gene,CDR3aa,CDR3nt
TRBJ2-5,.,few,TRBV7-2,CASSLAPVLQETQYF,TGTGCCAGCAGCTTAGCCCCAGTCTTACAAGAGACCCAGTACTTC
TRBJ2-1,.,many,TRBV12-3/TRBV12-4,CASSVWVSGLYNEQFF,TGTGCCAGCAGCGTTTGGGTTAGCGGACTATACAATGAGCAGTTCTTC
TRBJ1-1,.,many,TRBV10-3,CAIRTNTEAFF,TGTGCCATCAGGACGAACACTGAAGCTTTCTTT
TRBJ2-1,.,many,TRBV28,CASRRRRAVVYNEQFF,TGTGCCAGCAGGCGAAGGCGAGCAGTAGTTTACAATGAGCAGTTCTTC
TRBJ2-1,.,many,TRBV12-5,CASGSYNEQFF,TGCGCCTCAGGCTCCTACAATGAGCAGTTCTTC
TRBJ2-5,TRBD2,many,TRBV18,CASSPLRRLATETQYF,TGTGCCAGCTCACCACTGCGGAGACTAGCGACAGAGACCCAGTACTTC
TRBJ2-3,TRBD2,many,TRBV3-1,CASSPYSGSYGTDTQYF,TGTGCCAGCAGCCCCTATAGCGGGAGCTATGGCACAGATACGCAGTATTTT
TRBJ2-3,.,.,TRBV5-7,CAMSPTTFPPDTQYF,TGTGCCATGAGCCCGACTACTTTCCCGCCGGATACGCAGTATTTT
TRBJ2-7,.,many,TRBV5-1,CASSLTGVAGEQYF,TGCGCCAGCAGCTTGACGGGAGTGGCAGGCGAGCAGTACTTC
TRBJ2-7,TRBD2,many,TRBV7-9,CASRSGNYEQYF,TGTGCCAGCAGAAGCGGGAACTACGAGCAGTACTTC
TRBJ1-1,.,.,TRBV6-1,CASSEVGPSEAFF,TGTGCCAGCAGTGAAGTAGGCCCGAGCGAAGCTTTCTTT
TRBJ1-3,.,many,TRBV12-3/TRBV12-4,CASSYRGPVPGNTIYF,TGTGCCAGCAGTTACCGTGGCCCTGTCCCCGGAAACACCATATATTTT
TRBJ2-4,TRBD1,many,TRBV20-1,CSARPGTAAKNIQYF,TGCAGTGCTAGACCCGGGACAGCAGCCAAAAACATTCAGTACTTC
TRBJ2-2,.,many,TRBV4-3,CASSQDVGSHRELFF,TGCGCCAGCAGCCAAGATGTGGGGTCTCACCGGGAGCTGTTTTTT
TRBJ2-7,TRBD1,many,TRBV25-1,CASSGPGQGAYEQYF,TGTGCCAGCTCCGGACCGGGACAGGGGGCCTACGAGCAGTACTTC
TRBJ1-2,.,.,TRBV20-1,CSAIGGPLYGYTF,TGCAGTGCCATTGGGGGGCCCCTCTATGGCTACACCTTC
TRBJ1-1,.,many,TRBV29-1,CSVERGENTEAFF,TGCAGCGTTGAAAGAGGGGAGAACACTGAAGCTTTCTTT
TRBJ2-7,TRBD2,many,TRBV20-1,CSARSGMSSYEQYF,TGCAGTGCCCGGAGCGGGATGAGCTCCTACGAGCAGTACTTC
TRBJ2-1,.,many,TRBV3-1,CASSRTFSYNEQFF,TGTGCCAGCAGCCGGACTTTCTCCTACAATGAGCAGTTCTTC
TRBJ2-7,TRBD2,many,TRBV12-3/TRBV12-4,CASAYRRGSYEQYF,TGTGCCAGCGCCTACCGGCGGGGGTCCTACGAGCAGTACTTC
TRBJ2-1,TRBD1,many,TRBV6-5,CASSYGYRDRGYNEQFF,TGTGCCAGCAGTTACGGTTATCGGGACAGGGGCTACAATGAGCAGTTCTTC
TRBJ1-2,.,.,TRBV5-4,CASSLEVGWLGYTF,TGTGCCAGCAGCTTGGAAGTGGGCTGGTTGGGCTACACCTTC
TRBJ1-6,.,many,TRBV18,CASSPNKSSYNSPLHF,TGTGCCAGCTCACCGAACAAGAGCTCCTATAATTCACCCCTCCACTTT
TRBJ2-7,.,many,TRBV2,CASTRGVYEQYF,TGTGCCAGCACCCGTGGTGTCTACGAGCAGTACTTC
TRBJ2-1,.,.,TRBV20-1,CSAHRRLSEQFF,TGCAGTGCTCACCGGAGGCTCAGTGAGCAGTTCTTC
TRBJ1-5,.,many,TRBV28,CASSLPQINQPQHF,TGTGCCAGCAGTTTGCCACAGATCAATCAGCCCCAGCATTTT